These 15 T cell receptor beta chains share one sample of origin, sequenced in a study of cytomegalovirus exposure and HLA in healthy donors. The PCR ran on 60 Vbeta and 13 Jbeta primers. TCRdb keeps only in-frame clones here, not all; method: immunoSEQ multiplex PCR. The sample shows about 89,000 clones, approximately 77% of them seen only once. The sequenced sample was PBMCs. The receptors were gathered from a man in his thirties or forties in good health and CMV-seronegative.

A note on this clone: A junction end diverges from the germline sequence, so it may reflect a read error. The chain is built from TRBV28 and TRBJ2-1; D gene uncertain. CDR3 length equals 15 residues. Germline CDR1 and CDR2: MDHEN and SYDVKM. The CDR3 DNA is TGTGCCAGCAGTTTAGGCCAAGCAATTTTTAATGAGCGGTTCTTC. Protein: CASSLGQAIFNERFF.

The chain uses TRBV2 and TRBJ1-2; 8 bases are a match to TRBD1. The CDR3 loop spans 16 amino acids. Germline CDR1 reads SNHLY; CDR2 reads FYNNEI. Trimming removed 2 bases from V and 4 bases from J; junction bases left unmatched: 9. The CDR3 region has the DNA TGTGCCAGCAGTGAATTTGTGGGACAGGTGTCCTATGGCTACACCTTC. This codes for CASSEFVGQVSYGYTF.

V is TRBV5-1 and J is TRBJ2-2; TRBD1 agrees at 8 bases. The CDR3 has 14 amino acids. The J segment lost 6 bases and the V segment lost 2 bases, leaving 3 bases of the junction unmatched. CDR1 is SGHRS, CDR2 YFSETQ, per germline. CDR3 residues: CASSLTGGAGELFF. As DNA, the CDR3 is TGCGCCAGCAGCTTAACAGGGGGTGCCGGGGAGCTGTTTTTT.

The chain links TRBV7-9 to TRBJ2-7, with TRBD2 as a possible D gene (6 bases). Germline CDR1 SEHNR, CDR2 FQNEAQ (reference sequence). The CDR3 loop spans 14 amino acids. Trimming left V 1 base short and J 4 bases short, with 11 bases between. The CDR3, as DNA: TGTGCCAGCAGCTTAGGGACCGCGGGGTACGAGCAGTACTTC. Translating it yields CASSLGTAGYEQYF.

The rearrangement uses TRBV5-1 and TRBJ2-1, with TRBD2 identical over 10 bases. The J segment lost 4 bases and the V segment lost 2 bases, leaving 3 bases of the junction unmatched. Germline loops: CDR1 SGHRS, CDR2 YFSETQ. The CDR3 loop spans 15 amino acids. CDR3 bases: TGCGCCAGCAGCTTTGATAGCGGGAGGTACAATGAGCAGTTCTTC. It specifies CASSFDSGRYNEQFF.

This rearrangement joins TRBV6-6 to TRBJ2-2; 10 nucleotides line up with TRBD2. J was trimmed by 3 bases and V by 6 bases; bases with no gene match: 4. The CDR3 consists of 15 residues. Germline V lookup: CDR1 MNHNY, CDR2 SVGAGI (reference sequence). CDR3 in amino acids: CASSRTSGYTGELFF. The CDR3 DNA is TGTGCCAGCAGCCGGACTAGCGGTTACACCGGGGAGCTGTTTTTT.

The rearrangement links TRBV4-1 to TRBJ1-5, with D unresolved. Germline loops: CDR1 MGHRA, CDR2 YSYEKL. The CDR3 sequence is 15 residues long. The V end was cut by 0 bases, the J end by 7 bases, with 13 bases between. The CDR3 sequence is CASSQDRRGWQPQHF. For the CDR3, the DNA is TGCGCCAGCAGCCAAGATAGACGGGGATGGCAGCCCCAGCATTTT.

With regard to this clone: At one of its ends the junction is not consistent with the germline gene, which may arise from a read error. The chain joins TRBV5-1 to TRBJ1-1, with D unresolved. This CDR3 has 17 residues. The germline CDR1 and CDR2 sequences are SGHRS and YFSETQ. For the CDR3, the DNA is TGCACCAGCAGCTTGGTTTATGCTGTGGGCCGGAACACTGAAGCTTTCTTT. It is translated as CTSSLVYAVGRNTEAFF.

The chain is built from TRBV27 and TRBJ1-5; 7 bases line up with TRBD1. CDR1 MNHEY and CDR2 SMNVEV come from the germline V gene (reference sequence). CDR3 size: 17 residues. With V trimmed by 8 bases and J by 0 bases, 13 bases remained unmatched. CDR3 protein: CASLDRAALFSNQPQHF. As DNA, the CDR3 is TGTGCCAGCCTAGACAGGGCAGCGCTTTTTAGCAATCAGCCCCAGCATTTT.

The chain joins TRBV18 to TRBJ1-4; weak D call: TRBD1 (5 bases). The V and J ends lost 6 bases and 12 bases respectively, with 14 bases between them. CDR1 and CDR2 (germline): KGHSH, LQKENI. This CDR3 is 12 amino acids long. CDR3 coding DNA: TGTGCCAGCTCCCACATCCCGGGGGAACTGTTTTTT. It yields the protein CASSHIPGELFF.

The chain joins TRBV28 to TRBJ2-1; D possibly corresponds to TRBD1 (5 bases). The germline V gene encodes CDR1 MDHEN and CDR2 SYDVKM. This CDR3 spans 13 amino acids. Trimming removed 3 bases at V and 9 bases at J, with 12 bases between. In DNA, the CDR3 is TGTGCCAGCAGTTTCGGTCATAGGGGTGAGCAGTTCTTC. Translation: CASSFGHRGEQFF.

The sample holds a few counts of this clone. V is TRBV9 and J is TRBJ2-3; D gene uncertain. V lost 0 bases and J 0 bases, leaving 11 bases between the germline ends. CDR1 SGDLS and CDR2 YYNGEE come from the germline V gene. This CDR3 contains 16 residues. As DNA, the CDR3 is TGTGCCAGCAGCGTAGTTGGCGTGACTAGCACAGATACGCAGTATTTT. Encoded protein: CASSVVGVTSTDTQYF.

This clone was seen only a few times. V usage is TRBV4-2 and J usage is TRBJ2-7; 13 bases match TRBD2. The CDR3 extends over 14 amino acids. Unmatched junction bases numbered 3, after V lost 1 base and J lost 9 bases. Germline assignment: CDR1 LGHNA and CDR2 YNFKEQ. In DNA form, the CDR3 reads TGTGCCAGCAGCCAAGTACTAGCGGGGGGGGCGCAGTACTTC. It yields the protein CASSQVLAGGAQYF.

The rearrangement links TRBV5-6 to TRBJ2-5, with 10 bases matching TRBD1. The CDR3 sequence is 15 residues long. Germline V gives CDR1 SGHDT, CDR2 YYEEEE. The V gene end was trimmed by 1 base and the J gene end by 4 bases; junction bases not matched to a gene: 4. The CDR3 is CASSLRRDRGETQYF. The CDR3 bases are TGTGCCAGCAGCTTGCGGCGGGACAGGGGAGAGACCCAGTACTTC.

The CDR3 region is CAWSDQGAEKLFF. CDR3 coding DNA: TGTGCCTGGAGTGACCAGGGGGCCGAAAAACTGTTTTTT. The chain combines TRBV30 with TRBJ1-4, with 8 bases identical to TRBD1. Germline trimming cut 1 base from V and 8 bases from J; bases unmatched to any gene: 3. This CDR3 region has 13 residues. The germline CDR1 and CDR2 sequences are GTSNPN and SVGIG (reference sequence).